This TCR beta chain was captured in a study of breast tumors, draining lymph nodes, adjacent tissues. TCRdb called the multiplex PCR reads again in MiXCR, with one record for every CDR3 protein. The sample has over 200,000 distinct CDR3 sequences; about 30% are singletons. Axillary draining lymph nodes of breast cancer patients supplied the node samples. This clonotype was recorded only once. Its specificity is not known. The V end was cut by 4 bases, the J end by 3 bases, with 10 bases between. The CDR3 is 14 amino acids. Germline values: CDR1 ENHRY, CDR2 SYGVKD. General study results and limits: Compared with basal-like, luminal-like tumors shared significantly more repertoire with nontumor tissue. Findings are consistent with lymph node origin and intratumoral expansion of most tumor T cells. Compared with lymph nodes, tumors were less diverse; compared with nontumor tissue, more.

This chain connects TRBV10-3 to TRBJ1-5; D is undetermined. Sequences were obtained from axillary lymph node tissue. The receptor was derived from a female donor with breast cancer. Some clones in this sample may be carry-over from other donors' samples. The CDR3 DNA reads as TGTGCCATCAGTGTAGGCAGAGACAATCAGCCCCAGCATTTT. It encodes CAISVGRDNQPQHF.